The 15 T cell receptor beta chains reported below all come from one sample, sequenced in a study of cytomegalovirus exposure and HLA in healthy donors. The PCR had 60 Vbeta and 13 Jbeta primers. Sequenced by immunoSEQ multiplex PCR; TCRdb stores in-frame clones only, minus some. This sample yields around 260,000 clones, of which over 70% are seen a single time; about 0.29% belongs to the top ten. The material sequenced was PBMCs. All receptors come from a girl between 2 and 10 years old in good health and CMV-seronegative.

The chain employs TRBV28 and TRBJ1-2; D gene uncertain. Trimming cost V 5 bases and J 8 bases, with 18 bases left between them. CDR3 size: 14 residues. Germline V gene data show CDR1 as MDHEN and CDR2 as SYDVKM. CDR3 bases: TGTGCCAGCAGTCTTCTGCCGCCAGGTCGAGGCTACACCTTC. It codes for CASSLLPPGRGYTF.

The chain is built from TRBV29-1 and TRBJ2-3; 11 bases map to TRBD2. The junction had 11 bases not matched to a gene; V was cut back by 0 bases and J by 6 bases. CDR3 length: 17 amino acids. Germline loops: CDR1 SQVTM, CDR2 ANQGSEA. The CDR3 DNA follows: TGCAGCGTTGAAGATCTAGGTCTAGCGGGGGGTTACGATACGCAGTATTTT. Protein sequence: CSVEDLGLAGGYDTQYF.

This sequence joins TRBV9 and TRBJ1-4; TRBD1 matches 9 bases. The CDR3 has 16 residues. J gave up 7 bases and V 0 bases, and 7 bases lay outside the gene matches. Germline values: CDR1 SGDLS, CDR2 YYNGEE. The CDR3 is CASSVDGGQGGEKLFF. The CDR3 DNA is TGTGCCAGCAGCGTAGATGGGGGACAGGGAGGTGAAAAACTGTTTTTT. Together with reference TRBV9 and TRBJ1-4, the CDR3 gives the full variable domain: DSGVTQTPKHLITATGQRVTLRCSPRSGDLSVYWYQQSLDQGLQFLIQYYNGEERAKGNILERFSAQQFPDLHSELNLSSLELGDSALYFCASSVDGGQGGEKLFFGSGTQLSVL.

This chain joins TRBV7-9 and TRBJ2-3, with TRBD1 matching over 7 bases. J gave up 0 bases and V 5 bases, and 5 bases lay outside the gene matches. Germline V gene data show CDR1 as SEHNR and CDR2 as FQNEAQ (reference sequence). The CDR3 spans 15 residues. The CDR3 sequence: CASSDLGQSTDTQYF. The CDR3 coding sequence is TGTGCCAGCAGCGATCTGGGACAGAGCACAGATACGCAGTATTTT.

The chain joins TRBV2 to TRBJ2-7, with a possible D match to TRBD1 (6 bases). Between the trimmed V and J ends, which lost 10 bases and 1 base, there was a span of 20 bases. The CDR3 covers 15 residues. Germline CDR1 reads SNHLY; CDR2 reads FYNNEI. CDR3 DNA sequence: TGTGCCACCACACTCACAGGGTTAACGTCCTACGAGCAGTACTTC. Translating it yields CATTLTGLTSYEQYF.

V usage is TRBV28 and J usage is TRBJ2-7; 11 bases are shared with TRBD1. This CDR3 spans 13 amino acids. From germline, CDR1 is MDHEN and CDR2 SYDVKM. V was pared by 4 bases and J by 9 bases, with 5 bases of the junction left unmatched. CDR3 region: CASSSGQGARQYF. DNA of the CDR3: TGTGCCAGCAGTTCCGGACAGGGGGCAAGGCAGTACTTC. Full variable domain (outside the CDR3, taken from reference TRBV28 and TRBJ2-7): DVKVTQSSRYLVKRTGEKVFLECVQDMDHENMFWYRQDPGLGLRLIYFSYDVKMKEKGDIPEGYSVSREKKERFSLILESASTNQTSMYLCASSSGQGARQYFGPGTRLTVT.

Notes on this clone: This CDR3 is also generated by other DNA sequences in the sample. The V and J genes are TRBV7-6 and TRBJ2-2; 12 nucleotides match TRBD2. CDR1 and CDR2 from the germline V gene are SGHVS and FNYEAQ. This CDR3 comprises 16 residues. The V segment lost 5 bases and the J segment 5 bases; nucleotides outside the gene matches: 6. In nucleotides, the CDR3 is TGTGCCAGCAGCAACGGGCTAGCGGGAGGGACCGGGGAGCTGTTTTTT. Encoded protein: CASSNGLAGGTGELFF.

The chain links TRBV9 to TRBJ2-2, with D possibly being TRBD2 (7 bases). Germline CDR1 SGDLS, CDR2 YYNGEE. Trimming took off 0 bases at V and 3 bases at J, with 12 bases between the two ends. The CDR3 sequence is 16 residues long. CDR3 coding DNA: TGTGCCAGCAGCGTAGAGGGGGGGAGTTACACCGGGGAGCTGTTTTTT. Its translation: CASSVEGGSYTGELFF.

The chain joins TRBV5-1 to TRBJ1-1, with D uncertain. The V and J ends lost 2 bases and 5 bases respectively, with 13 bases between them. The CDR3 extends over 14 amino acids. The germline CDR1 and CDR2 sequences are SGHRS and YFSETQ. The CDR3 region has the DNA TGCGCCAGCAGCTTAGAAACACGGGTAACTGAAGCTTTCTTT. It specifies CASSLETRVTEAFF.

A remark on this clone: In the same sample, other DNA sequences code for this CDR3. This chain connects TRBV20-1 to TRBJ2-5; D remains unclear. Germline V gene data show CDR1 as DFQATT and CDR2 as SNEGSKA (reference sequence). Trimming shortened V by 2 bases and J by 4 bases, and 2 bases separated the two germline ends. The length of the CDR3 is 10 residues. This CDR3 reads CSARRETQYF. For the CDR3, the DNA is TGCAGTGCTAGACGAGAGACCCAGTACTTC.

The chain recombines TRBV15 with TRBJ1-2; D gene ambiguous. This CDR3 is built from 14 residues. The V gene lost 0 bases and the J gene lost 8 bases, with 13 bases spanning the gap. The germline CDR1 and CDR2 sequences are LNHNV and YYDKDF (reference sequence). The CDR3: CATSRDLQAAGYTF. The CDR3 coding sequence is TGTGCCACCAGCAGAGATCTGCAGGCCGCAGGCTACACCTTC.

This chain links TRBV21-1 with TRBJ2-7; the D call of TRBD2 is as the table states it, not checked on the DNA. TRBV21-1 constitutes a pseudogene. This CDR3 is built from 14 residues. CDR3 in DNA: TGTGCCTGCCAATCCCCGGTTTCCTCCTACGAGCAGTACTTC. Protein product: CACQSPVSSYEQYF.

The chain links TRBV6-1 to TRBJ1-2; a weak D match, TRBD1 (6 bases). The germline V gene has CDR1 MNHNS and CDR2 SASEGT. V lost 6 bases to trimming and J lost 7 bases, with 12 bases between them. This CDR3 has 12 residues. CDR3 region: CASRTNRVGYTF. The CDR3 nucleotides read TGTGCCAGCAGGACGAACAGGGTTGGCTACACCTTC.

This clone has just one count. The chain couples TRBV7-9 to TRBJ2-3; 11 bases align to TRBD2. The CDR3 runs 19 residues. V was pared by 4 bases and J by 5 bases, with 17 bases of the junction left unmatched. CDR1 and CDR2 (germline): SEHNR, FQNEAQ (reference sequence). The CDR3 DNA is TGTGCCAGCAGCTCACCATTATCCCGGACTAGCGGGCAGCGAGATACGCAGTATTTT. Its protein is CASSSPLSRTSGQRDTQYF.

For the CDR3, the DNA is TGTGCCAGCAGCACCTATGAGGACAGTACGACTGAAGCTTTCTTT. Translating gives CASSTYEDSTTEAFF. The gene calls are TRBV7-8 and TRBJ1-1; D may be TRBD1 (6 bases). In germline, CDR1 is SGHVS, CDR2 FQNEAQ. This CDR3 contains 15 residues. Trimming shortened V by 5 bases and J by 5 bases, and 18 bases separated the two germline ends.